One and the same sample provided the 6 T cell receptor beta chains below, sequenced in a study of blood T cell repertoires in COVID-19. Method: immunoSEQ multiplex PCR; TCRdb's copy keeps in-frame clones and lacks some. Here the sample spans 410,000 or so clones, about nine tenths being singletons. The sample was peripheral blood. The receptors shown here come from a woman aged 40 to 50 with COVID-19, enrolled during active disease.

V is TRBV5-3 and J is TRBJ1-2; D is undetermined. TRBV5-3 is treated as an ORF (open reading frame) with a function not yet certain. This CDR3 spans 12 amino acids. Trimming stripped 1 base from V and 8 bases from J, with 9 bases between. CDR3 DNA sequence: TGTGCCAGAAGCTTGTTTTCGCGGGGCTACACCTTC. This codes for CARSLFSRGYTF.

This chain links TRBV11-2 with TRBJ1-3; perhaps TRBD1 as D (6 bases). The CDR3 covers 14 residues. Per the germline V gene, CDR1 is SGHAT and CDR2 is FQNNGV. V shed 5 bases and J shed 5 bases, with 13 bases lying between them. This CDR3 reads CASSRGGARNTIYF. The CDR3 DNA is TGTGCCAGCAGCCGGGGGGGGGCGAGAAACACCATATATTTT.

V gene TRBV2 combines with J gene TRBJ2-7, with 7 bases aligning to TRBD1. Per germline, CDR1 SNHLY and CDR2 FYNNEI. The V segment lost 6 bases and the J segment 3 bases; nucleotides outside the gene matches: 11. The CDR3 is made up of 15 amino acids. Here the CDR3 DNA reads TGTGCCAGCAGGGCCTGGACAGGCGACTTCTACGAGCAGTACTTC. Residues: CASRAWTGDFYEQYF.

The chain employs TRBV28 and TRBJ2-2; 8 positions agree with TRBD1. The V gene end was trimmed by 6 bases and the J gene end by 0 bases; junction bases not matched to a gene: 6. CDR1 is MDHEN and CDR2 is SYDVKM in the germline V gene. The CDR3 runs to 16 residues. The CDR3 here is CASRSWGQANTGELFF. The CDR3 coding sequence is TGTGCCAGCAGGTCGTGGGGACAGGCGAACACCGGGGAGCTGTTTTTT.

This chain connects TRBV2 to TRBJ2-1, with a possible D match to TRBD1 (6 bases). CDR3 length: 15 amino acids. Between the trimmed V and J ends, which lost 7 bases and 2 bases, there was a span of 15 bases. The V gene's germline CDR1 is SNHLY and CDR2 FYNNEI. CDR3 nucleotide sequence: TGTGCCAGCACACCGGGACACCTAACCTACAATGAGCAGTTCTTC. It specifies CASTPGHLTYNEQFF.

This chain joins TRBV7-9 and TRBJ2-1; D ambiguous. Trimming pared 2 bases from V and 6 bases from J, leaving 5 bases between. The germline gives CDR1 SEHNR, CDR2 FQNEAQ (reference sequence). The CDR3 is 12 residues long. CDR3 in amino acids: CASSLIGNEQFF. CDR3 in DNA: TGTGCCAGCAGCTTAATCGGCAATGAGCAGTTCTTC.